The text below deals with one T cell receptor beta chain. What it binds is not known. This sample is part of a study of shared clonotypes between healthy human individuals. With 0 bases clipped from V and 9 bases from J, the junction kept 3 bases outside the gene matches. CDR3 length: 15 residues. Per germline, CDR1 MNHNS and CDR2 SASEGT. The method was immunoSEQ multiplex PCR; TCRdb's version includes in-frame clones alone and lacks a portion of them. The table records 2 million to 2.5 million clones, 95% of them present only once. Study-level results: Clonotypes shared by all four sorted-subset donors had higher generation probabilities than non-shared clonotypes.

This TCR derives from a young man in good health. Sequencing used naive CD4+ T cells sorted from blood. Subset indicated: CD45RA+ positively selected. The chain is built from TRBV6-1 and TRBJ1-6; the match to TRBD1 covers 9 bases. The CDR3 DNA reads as TGTGCCAGCAGTGAAGCCATGACAGGGGGTTCACCCCTCCACTTT. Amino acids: CASSEAMTGGSPLHF.